This T cell receptor (beta chain) was identified in a study of graft-versus-host responses after intestinal transplantation. Produced via immunoSEQ multiplex PCR; TCRdb's table is partial and in-frame only. The data contain some 96,000 clones, approximately 90% of them singletons. There are a few counts of this clone. Sequencing was performed on PBMCs, taken around 68 weeks after intestinal transplant. This receptor was taken from a human patient who received an intestinal transplant, so some T cells may come from the graft donor.

The CDR3 DNA follows: TGTGCCAGCACCATCGACAGGGAGGCCACCATATATTTT. Amino acid sequence: CASTIDREATIYF. V and J are TRBV6-1 and TRBJ1-3, with TRBD1 identical over 7 bases. The CDR3 loop spans 13 amino acids. The germline V gene encodes CDR1 MNHNS and CDR2 SASEGT. The trim removed 7 bases at V and 9 bases at J, leaving 9 bases unmatched.